This is a list of T cell receptor beta chains from one sample in a study of T cell repertoires in cytomegalovirus infection. Using its own MiXCR run on the reads, TCRdb lists one record per CDR3 protein. The data show 200,000 to 300,000 distinct CDR3 sequences, with roughly an eighth seen just once and roughly 8.9% held by the top ten. The sample comprised PBMCs. These receptors all stem from a human donor in good health (CMV status not recorded). Some clones in this sample may be carry-over from other donors' samples. The conserved cysteine and the conserved F or W are not part of the CDR3 here. A D gene is named only where the DNA matches it firmly.

cdr3_aa: ASSALAGGRYEQY
v_call: TRBV6-4
d_call: TRBD2

cdr3_aa: SASSQLYNEQF
v_call: TRBV20-1
d_call: NA

cdr3_aa: ASSASLLLSSYNEQF
v_call: TRBV7-9
d_call: NA

cdr3_aa: ASSASVTGYT
v_call: TRBV7-3
d_call: NA

cdr3_aa: ASSLGQGEFNEQF
v_call: TRBV14
d_call: TRBD1

cdr3_aa: ASSLRDSSYSPLH
v_call: TRBV7-9
d_call: TRBD1

cdr3_aa: ASSPKGLWGGQPQH
v_call: TRBV12-3/TRBV12-4
d_call: NA

cdr3_aa: AISELYQNTEAF
v_call: TRBV10-3
d_call: NA

cdr3_aa: AWSVYLSNQPQH
v_call: TRBV30
d_call: NA

cdr3_aa: SARRARGGQTGELF
v_call: TRBV20-1
d_call: TRBD2

cdr3_aa: SAQRGAVTGELF
v_call: TRBV29-1
d_call: TRBD2

cdr3_aa: ASKVAGGRTQY
v_call: TRBV7-2
d_call: TRBD2

cdr3_aa: ASSAHRGTEAF
v_call: TRBV9
d_call: TRBD1

cdr3_aa: ASSFLLGTNHEQY
v_call: TRBV12-3/TRBV12-4
d_call: NA

cdr3_aa: ASSPSSGSAGELF
v_call: TRBV5-4
d_call: TRBD2

cdr3_aa: ASSQRPSTDTLLYNEQF
v_call: TRBV4-1
d_call: NA

cdr3_aa: ASSLSSGRNTQY
v_call: TRBV5-1
d_call: NA

cdr3_aa: SARVTTLGRHIQY
v_call: TRBV20-1
d_call: NA

cdr3_aa: ASSFAGKPF
v_call: TRBV5-1
d_call: NA

cdr3_aa: AIANLVNEQF
v_call: TRBV19
d_call: NA

cdr3_aa: ASSLVVRTGELF
v_call: TRBV7-9
d_call: NA

cdr3_aa: ASGGSREGNTEAF
v_call: TRBV19
d_call: NA

cdr3_aa: ASSPTSGYNEQF
v_call: TRBV18
d_call: TRBD2

cdr3_aa: ASSFYEGNTEAF
v_call: TRBV27
d_call: NA

cdr3_aa: ASSVGGTYT
v_call: TRBV9
d_call: NA

cdr3_aa: SVGFVYYEQY
v_call: TRBV29-1
d_call: NA

cdr3_aa: SARDAGLAVYNEQF
v_call: TRBV20-1
d_call: TRBD2

cdr3_aa: ASSPTGGLAGRGPQY
v_call: TRBV5-1
d_call: TRBD2

cdr3_aa: ASTWGTDTQY
v_call: TRBV12-3/TRBV12-4
d_call: NA

cdr3_aa: ASSLPGQGGSPLH
v_call: TRBV28
d_call: TRBD1

cdr3_aa: ASSPGARYT
v_call: TRBV7-2
d_call: NA

cdr3_aa: ASSQVQTASGNTIY
v_call: TRBV3-1
d_call: NA

cdr3_aa: ASSEGLEETQY
v_call: TRBV2
d_call: NA

cdr3_aa: ASSSNGRGAGNIQY
v_call: TRBV7-2
d_call: NA

cdr3_aa: ASSEYRGLANYGYT
v_call: TRBV2
d_call: NA

cdr3_aa: ASSPTGQYEQY
v_call: TRBV12-3/TRBV12-4
d_call: TRBD1

cdr3_aa: ASSYPMGNYGYT
v_call: TRBV6-2/TRBV6-3
d_call: NA

cdr3_aa: ASNRDEGQPQH
v_call: TRBV12-3/TRBV12-4
d_call: NA

cdr3_aa: ASSYLGREAF
v_call: TRBV6-2/TRBV6-3
d_call: NA

cdr3_aa: ASSLTGAGGYT
v_call: TRBV28
d_call: NA

cdr3_aa: ASKSSGSNEQF
v_call: TRBV6-2/TRBV6-3
d_call: TRBD2

cdr3_aa: ASSFQGAGNYGYT
v_call: TRBV5-1
d_call: TRBD1

cdr3_aa: SVSSGVRYNEQF
v_call: TRBV29-1
d_call: TRBD2

cdr3_aa: SVGAGINQPQH
v_call: TRBV29-1
d_call: NA

cdr3_aa: ASSDSTDDYGYT
v_call: TRBV6-4
d_call: NA

cdr3_aa: SAVLKGQNYGYT
v_call: TRBV20-1
d_call: TRBD1

cdr3_aa: ASSSQGAGWSNQPQH
v_call: TRBV6-2/TRBV6-3
d_call: TRBD1

cdr3_aa: ASSLAGSRNEQF
v_call: TRBV12-3/TRBV12-4
d_call: TRBD2

cdr3_aa: ASSTTGTIEQY
v_call: TRBV6-2/TRBV6-3
d_call: TRBD1

cdr3_aa: ASSQSMYNEQF
v_call: TRBV7-2
d_call: NA

cdr3_aa: ASSELGGTSTDTQY
v_call: TRBV25-1
d_call: NA

cdr3_aa: SARPTSGSAKGEQY
v_call: TRBV20-1
d_call: TRBD2

cdr3_aa: ASQDYSNQPQH
v_call: TRBV6-2/TRBV6-3
d_call: NA

cdr3_aa: SVPALSGSGKETQY
v_call: TRBV20-1
d_call: TRBD2

cdr3_aa: ASSLDALTEAF
v_call: TRBV5-1
d_call: NA

cdr3_aa: AVGGASYEQY
v_call: TRBV10-3
d_call: NA

cdr3_aa: ASSLTPGGTTSTDTQY
v_call: TRBV5-1
d_call: TRBD1

cdr3_aa: ASSYMGAGQPQH
v_call: TRBV6-6
d_call: NA